These 29 T cell receptor beta chains share one sample of origin, sequenced in a study of cytomegalovirus exposure and HLA in healthy donors. Primers: 60 Vbeta forward and 13 Jbeta reverse. The table came from immunoSEQ multiplex PCR; TCRdb's copy has only in-frame clones and leaves some out. The table includes roughly 150,000 clones, roughly 82% detected once. Sequencing input: PBMCs. Every receptor here comes from a girl aged 10 to 17 in good health and CMV-seropositive.

Regarding this clone: The identical CDR3 is also encoded by other nucleotide sequences in the sample. CDR3 protein: CASSLQGIDGYTF. The CDR3, as DNA: TGTGCCAGCAGCTTACAGGGAATAGACGGCTACACCTTC. The chain is built from TRBV7-9 and TRBJ1-2; weak D call: TRBD1 (5 bases). The length of the CDR3 is 13 residues. Germline V gene sequence: CDR1 SEHNR, CDR2 FQNEAQ (reference sequence). Trimming left V 2 bases short and J 8 bases short, with 12 bases between.

The table lists this clone with a count of one. The chain couples TRBV18 to TRBJ2-7; D gene unclear. The CDR3 runs to 16 residues. Between the trimmed V and J ends, which lost 2 bases and 0 bases, there was a span of 14 bases. In germline, CDR1 is KGHSH, CDR2 LQKENI. For the CDR3, the DNA is TGTGCCAGCTCACCAGTTTACGGGTTGACCTCCTACGAGCAGTACTTC. Translating gives CASSPVYGLTSYEQYF.

The rearrangement joins TRBV2 to TRBJ2-7, with a possible D match to TRBD2 (6 bases). From germline, CDR1 is SNHLY and CDR2 FYNNEI. Trimming left V 4 bases short and J 2 bases short, with 12 bases between. The CDR3 spans 14 residues. CDR3 residues: CASSVLQRAYEQYF. Here the CDR3 DNA reads TGTGCCAGCAGTGTTCTCCAGCGGGCCTACGAGCAGTACTTC.

CDR3 sequence (DNA): TGCAGCGCCAGGGGGGTTGGGACTAGCAGCCCAGATACGCAGTATTTT. Amino acids: CSARGVGTSSPDTQYF. The chain combines TRBV29-1 with TRBJ2-3; TRBD2 agrees at 9 bases. Per the germline V gene, CDR1 is SQVTM and CDR2 is ANQGSEA. The CDR3 is made up of 16 amino acids. V lost 7 bases to trimming and J lost 4 bases; unmatched junction nucleotides: 15.

The CDR3 reads CASSFLGGENIQYF. DNA for the CDR3: TGTGCCAGCAGTTTCCTTGGGGGGGAAAACATTCAGTACTTC. J is TRBJ2-4 and V is TRBV28; 7 nucleotides line up with TRBD2. The CDR3 extends over 14 amino acids. The germline CDR1 and CDR2 sequences are MDHEN and SYDVKM. V trimming: 3 bases; J trimming: 5 bases; junction bases outside the gene matches: 4. The variable domain in full, completed from reference TRBV28 and TRBJ2-4, reads DVKVTQSSRYLVKRTGEKVFLECVQDMDHENMFWYRQDPGLGLRLIYFSYDVKMKEKGDIPEGYSVSREKKERFSLILESASTNQTSMYLCASSFLGGENIQYFGAGTRLSVL.

This clone was seen a few times. The chain is built from TRBV7-9 and TRBJ2-5, with TRBD2 identical over 8 bases. V shed 5 bases and J 2 bases; nucleotides not matched to a gene: 13. CDR3 length: 17 residues. The germline V gene has CDR1 SEHNR and CDR2 FQNEAQ (reference sequence). CDR3 protein: CASSKRSGVEIQETQYF. CDR3 bases: TGTGCCAGCAGCAAACGTAGCGGGGTTGAAATTCAAGAGACCCAGTACTTC.

This clone was recorded a few times. This chain links TRBV11-3 with TRBJ2-1; the match to TRBD1 covers 10 bases. Germline CDR1 is SGHNT and CDR2 is YENEEA. V lost 6 bases to trimming and J lost 1 base; unmatched junction nucleotides: 3. The CDR3 length is 15 residues. CDR3 residues: CASSSGQGSYNEQFF. The CDR3 DNA reads as TGTGCCAGCAGTTCGGGACAGGGGTCCTACAATGAGCAGTTCTTC.

This chain's CDR3 is CASSEQGLRVKLFF. The CDR3 DNA follows: TGTGCCAGCAGTGAACAGGGTCTACGGGTCAAACTGTTTTTT. The J gene is TRBJ1-4, the V gene TRBV2, with D perhaps matching TRBD1 (5 bases). This CDR3 is built from 14 residues. V lost 2 bases, J lost 11 bases, and 15 bases lay in between. Germline lookup yields CDR1 SNHLY and CDR2 FYNNEI.

The rearrangement joins TRBV28 to TRBJ2-1, with a weak D call TRBD2 (6 bases). V gave up 4 bases and J gave up 5 bases, with 24 bases separating them. The CDR3 is made up of 18 amino acids. Germline loops: CDR1 MDHEN, CDR2 SYDVKM. The CDR3 loop is CASSYRFSLGRMNNEQFF. CDR3 DNA: TGTGCCAGCAGTTACAGATTTAGCTTAGGGAGGATGAACAATGAGCAGTTCTTC.

This sequence joins TRBV28 and TRBJ2-7, with D perhaps matching TRBD2 (6 bases). The CDR3 is 14 residues long. Germline V gives CDR1 MDHEN, CDR2 SYDVKM. V was clipped by 3 bases and J by 9 bases, with 18 bases between them. CDR3 sequence (DNA): TGTGCCAGCAGTTTTTGGGACTCAACCTCAGGGCAGTACTTC. Amino acid sequence: CASSFWDSTSGQYF.

CDR3 nucleotides: TGTGCCATCAGGGGCGGGGCGGGCACAGATACGCAGTATTTT. Amino acids: CAIRGGAGTDTQYF. The V and J genes are TRBV10-3 and TRBJ2-3, with D perhaps TRBD2 (6 bases). In germline, CDR1 is ENHRY, CDR2 SYGVKD. The V and J ends lost 6 bases and 1 base respectively, with 11 bases between them. The CDR3 has 14 amino acids.

The chain uses TRBV28 and TRBJ1-4; 7 bases are shared with TRBD1. The CDR3 runs 16 residues. Trimming removed 1 base from V and 8 bases from J; junction bases left unmatched: 10. Germline V gene lookup returns CDR1 MDHEN and CDR2 SYDVKM. CDR3 amino acids: CASSLSRQGGGEKLFF. The CDR3 region has the DNA TGTGCCAGCAGTTTATCCCGACAGGGAGGAGGAGAAAAACTGTTTTTT.

V and J are TRBV5-1 and TRBJ2-6; tentative D call: TRBD2 (5 bases). CDR3 size: 16 residues. The germline V and J ends were trimmed by 4 bases and 0 bases, with 11 bases remaining between them. Per germline, CDR1 SGHRS and CDR2 YFSETQ. CDR3 in amino acids: CASSPGLSSGANVLTF. CDR3 DNA: TGCGCCAGCAGCCCCGGACTGTCCTCTGGGGCCAACGTCCTGACTTTC.

The rearrangement uses TRBV7-8 and TRBJ2-7, with a possible D match to TRBD1 (6 bases). The germline CDR1 and CDR2 sequences are SGHVS and FQNEAQ. The CDR3 runs 15 residues. Trimming took off 5 bases at V and 3 bases at J, with 17 bases between the two ends. CDR3 in amino acids: CASSPAARTVYEQYF. CDR3 in DNA: TGTGCCAGCAGCCCAGCCGCGAGGACAGTCTACGAGCAGTACTTC.

The chain carries TRBV5-5 and TRBJ1-2; 8 nucleotides agree with TRBD1. The CDR3 is 14 amino acids. With 6 bases clipped from V and 5 bases from J, the junction kept 9 bases outside the gene matches. Per the germline V gene, CDR1 is SGHKS and CDR2 is YYEKEE (reference sequence). This chain's CDR3 is CASTPGGQGYGYTF. In DNA, the CDR3 is TGTGCCAGCACACCGGGCGGACAGGGATATGGCTACACCTTC. Full variable domain (rest looked up from reference TRBV5-5 and TRBJ1-2): DAGVTQSPTHLIKTRGQQVTLRCSPISGHKSVSWYQQVLGQGPQFIFQYYEKEERGRGNFPDRFSARQFPNYSSELNVNALLLGDSALYLCASTPGGQGYGYTFGSGTRLTVV.

The chain couples TRBV28 to TRBJ1-3; 8 nucleotides match TRBD1. V lost 6 bases to trimming and J lost 2 bases; unmatched junction nucleotides: 9. CDR1 is MDHEN, CDR2 SYDVKM, per germline. CDR3 length: 16 amino acids. The CDR3 loop is CASSPRTGTAGNTIYF. The DNA of the CDR3 is TGTGCCAGCAGCCCGAGGACAGGGACGGCTGGAAACACCATATATTTT. Supplemented by reference TRBV28 and TRBJ1-3, the full variable domain reads DVKVTQSSRYLVKRTGEKVFLECVQDMDHENMFWYRQDPGLGLRLIYFSYDVKMKEKGDIPEGYSVSREKKERFSLILESASTNQTSMYLCASSPRTGTAGNTIYFGEGSWLTVV.

This rearrangement joins TRBV29-1 to TRBJ1-1; a weak D match, TRBD1 (6 bases). With 7 bases removed from V and 9 bases from J, the gap between germline ends came to 18 bases. The germline gives CDR1 SQVTM, CDR2 ANQGSEA. This CDR3 contains 12 residues. The DNA for the CDR3 is TGCAGCGCCTCCGGGACAAAGCCTCAAGCTTTCTTT. Translated: CSASGTKPQAFF.

The gene calls are TRBV11-2 and TRBJ2-1, with D possibly matching TRBD2 (6 bases). With 1 base removed from V and 4 bases from J, the gap between germline ends came to 17 bases. The CDR3 extends over 17 amino acids. Germline lookup yields CDR1 SGHAT and CDR2 FQNNGV. The CDR3 DNA reads as TGTGCCAGCAGCTTAGTGGAGGGAGGCACATTATACAATGAGCAGTTCTTC. Translating gives CASSLVEGGTLYNEQFF.

This clone has just a few counts. The V gene is TRBV25-1, the J gene TRBJ2-1; 8 bases map to TRBD1. The J segment lost 6 bases and the V segment lost 4 bases, leaving 8 bases of the junction unmatched. The CDR3 is 15 amino acids. Germline CDR1 is MGHDK and CDR2 is SYGVNS. Written as DNA, the CDR3 is TGTGCCAGCAGTGGCCATGGACAGGGCCGCAATGAGCAGTTCTTC. Translation gives CASSGHGQGRNEQFF. The full variable domain, in which reference TRBV25-1 and TRBJ2-1 provide the parts outside the CDR3, is EADIYQTPRYLVIGTGKKITLECSQTMGHDKMYWYQQDPGMELHLIHYSYGVNSTEKGDLSSESTVSRIRTEHFPLTLESARPSHTSQYLCASSGHGQGRNEQFFGPGTRLTVL.

The chain has TRBV6-5 and TRBJ2-1; TRBD2 aligns across 9 bases. Germline loops: CDR1 MNHEY, CDR2 SVGAGI. The junction had 7 bases not matched to a gene; V was cut back by 4 bases and J by 9 bases. The CDR3 runs to 14 residues. DNA for the CDR3: TGTGCCAGCAGTTCTGGCGGGGGGGCCATTGAGCAGTTCTTC. Its protein is CASSSGGGAIEQFF.

A word on this clone: This specimen includes other DNA sequences encoding the same CDR3. The genes are TRBV19 and TRBJ1-5, with a possible D match to TRBD1 (6 bases). The CDR3 is 13 residues long. The V gene lost 5 bases and the J gene lost 4 bases, with 9 bases spanning the gap. Per germline, CDR1 LNHDA and CDR2 SQIVND (reference sequence). The CDR3 loop reads CASSVDRNQPQHF. The CDR3 DNA follows: TGTGCCAGTAGTGTTGACAGGAATCAGCCCCAGCATTTT. The complete variable domain, with remaining parts taken from reference TRBV19 and TRBJ1-5, reads DGGITQSPKYLFRKEGQNVTLSCEQNLNHDAMYWYRQDPGQGLRLIYYSQIVNDFQKGDIAEGYSVSREKKESFPLTVTSAQKNPTAFYLCASSVDRNQPQHFGDGTRLSIL.

V and J are TRBV7-9 and TRBJ1-1; no reliable D call. With 3 bases removed from V and 4 bases from J, the gap between germline ends came to 9 bases. The CDR3 is 13 residues long. Germline CDR1 reads SEHNR; CDR2 reads FQNEAQ (reference sequence). The DNA for the CDR3 is TGTGCCAGCAGCTTCGCGCGAGGCACTGAAGCTTTCTTT. Amino acids: CASSFARGTEAFF.

The chain employs TRBV11-3 and TRBJ2-7; D unresolved. Trimming shortened V by 0 bases and J by 3 bases, and 3 bases separated the two germline ends. This CDR3 is 12 amino acids long. Looked up from germline, CDR1 is SGHNT and CDR2 is YENEEA. CDR3 residues: CASSLDGYEQYF. In nucleotides, the CDR3 is TGTGCCAGCAGCTTAGACGGCTACGAGCAGTACTTC.

V usage is TRBV18 and J usage is TRBJ2-5; D is perhaps TRBD1 (5 bases). V was cut by 2 bases and J by 0 bases, with 13 bases left in between. CDR3 length: 16 residues. Germline assignment: CDR1 KGHSH and CDR2 LQKENI. In DNA form, the CDR3 reads TGTGCCAGCTCACCATGGGCTAGGGGAAACCAAGAGACCCAGTACTTC. Its translation is CASSPWARGNQETQYF.

The chain employs TRBV2 and TRBJ1-2; 7 bases agree with TRBD1. The CDR3 spans 15 residues. Germline CDR1 is SNHLY and CDR2 is FYNNEI. The V and J ends lost 7 bases and 0 bases, in that order; junction bases with no gene match: 8. For the CDR3, the DNA is TGTGCCAGCATAAGGGGGCTATCATCTAACTATGGCTACACCTTC. It is translated as CASIRGLSSNYGYTF.

The chain uses TRBV7-9 and TRBJ2-7, with D tentatively TRBD1 (5 bases). The germline V and J ends were trimmed by 1 base and 0 bases, with 10 bases remaining between them. The CDR3 covers 15 residues. Germline CDR1 and CDR2: SEHNR and FQNEAQ (reference sequence). The CDR3 nucleotides are TGTGCCAGCAGCTTAGTCGCAGGGAACTCCTACGAGCAGTACTTC. This translates into CASSLVAGNSYEQYF.

In DNA form, the CDR3 reads TGTGCCAGCAGCCAAACAGGGGTCACCTACGAGCAGTACTTC. Its protein is CASSQTGVTYEQYF. The genes are TRBV14 and TRBJ2-7; 7 bases agree with TRBD1. The germline V gene has CDR1 SGHDN and CDR2 FVKESK. CDR3 size: 14 residues. V was clipped by 2 bases and J by 2 bases; unmatched bases: 3.

V usage is TRBV2 and J usage is TRBJ2-2; TRBD1 agrees at 8 bases. Germline CDR1 is SNHLY and CDR2 is FYNNEI. V was clipped by 4 bases and J by 0 bases; unmatched bases: 4. The CDR3 loop spans 16 amino acids. The CDR3 here is CASSGDRGSNTGELFF. The CDR3 DNA sequence: TGTGCCAGCAGTGGTGACAGGGGTTCGAACACCGGGGAGCTGTTTTTT.

This clone showed up just a few times. The CDR3 coding sequence is TGTGCCAGCAGCCGAAAGCGGGAGTTCTCAGATACGCAGTATTTT. Translating gives CASSRKREFSDTQYF. This chain uses TRBV7-8 with TRBJ2-3, with 8 bases lining up with TRBD2. V shed 5 bases and J 4 bases; nucleotides not matched to a gene: 8. CDR3 length equals 15 residues. The germline V gene has CDR1 SGHVS and CDR2 FQNEAQ.